The present T cell receptor beta chain was sequenced within a study of T cell clonality in common variable immunodeficiency. This clone was observed many times. Antigen specificity is unknown. Read coverage stops 3 residues before the CDR3 terminus; the germline J gene supplies the remainder. Some clones are missing from TCRdb's copy, which holds only in-frame ones; the method was immunoSEQ multiplex PCR. The sample holds tens of thousands of clones, and no clone turns up only once. Study-wide findings and caveats: TCRbeta clonality was increased in CVID versus healthy controls. Compared with controls, CVID subjects had fewer shared TCRbeta clones.

Germline CDR1 MNHEY, CDR2 SVGEGT. The length of the CDR3 is 16 residues. Unmatched junction bases numbered 6, after V lost 0 bases and J lost 5 bases. The V and J genes are TRBV6-2 or TRBV6-3 and TRBJ1-5, with 8 nucleotides matching TRBD1. The sequenced sample was peripheral blood mononuclear cells. The TCR sequence derives from a person aged 18 to 75 in good health. The sequenced part of the CDR3 DNA is TGTGCCAGCAGTTACTCCGCACAGGGGGGGTATCAGCCC. It translates to CASSYSAQGGYQP. The complete CDR3 sequence is CASSYSAQGGYQPQHF.